This T cell receptor beta chain stems from a study of blood T cell repertoires in COVID-19. Study as a whole: The United States, Italy and Spain provided the acute and convalescent COVID-19 samples.

Per the authors' pipeline: Estimation of nucleated cell counts was performed using reference gene primer amplification. The method was immunoSEQ multiplex PCR; TCRdb's version includes in-frame clones alone and lacks a portion of them. V, J and clone size are those of that table, while D and trimming were read from the DNA. The repertoire includes around 300,000 clones, 85% to 90% of them detected once, and under 3.5% sits in the top ten. CDR3 size: 15 residues. Looked up from germline, CDR1 is LGHDT and CDR2 is YNNKEL (reference sequence). V dropped 0 bases and J dropped 5 bases, with 11 bases sitting between them. Seattle patient enrollment occurred during active infection, with longitudinal follow-up thereafter.

The sample comprised peripheral blood. V and J are TRBV3-1 (or the pseudogene TRBV3-2) and TRBJ2-1; maybe TRBD2 (6 bases). This TCR was recovered from a woman aged 25-40 years with COVID-19, enrolled during active disease. The CDR3 protein is CASSQDRGNHNEQFF. Written as DNA, the CDR3 is TGTGCCAGCAGCCAAGATCGGGGGAACCACAATGAGCAGTTCTTC.